Following are 19 T cell receptor beta chains from one sample sequenced in a study of T cell changes during pregnancy in multiple sclerosis. The method was immunoSEQ multiplex PCR; TCRdb's version includes in-frame clones alone and lacks a portion of them. Of roughly 69,000 clones listed, about 90% are singletons. Sequenced material: peripheral blood, taken after pregnancy. Receptors were obtained from a female donor with multiple sclerosis, enrolled in a pregnancy study.

The chain joins TRBV5-4 to TRBJ2-1; 8 bases map to TRBD1. Germline CDR1 and CDR2: SGHNT and YYREEE (reference sequence). This CDR3 has 17 amino acids. Trimming at V came to 2 bases and at J to 0 bases, leaving 7 bases not matched to a gene. The CDR3 coding sequence is TGTGCCAGCAGCTTTTTGGTGGACAGGGCCTCCTACAATGAGCAGTTCTTC. It specifies CASSFLVDRASYNEQFF. Variable domain in full (rest from reference TRBV5-4 and TRBJ2-1): ETGVTQSPTHLIKTRGQQVTLRCSSQSGHNTVSWYQQALGQGPQFIFQYYREEENGRGNFPPRFSGLQFPNYSSELNVNALELDDSALYLCASSFLVDRASYNEQFFGPGTRLTVL.

The V gene is TRBV28, the J gene TRBJ1-5; 7 positions agree with TRBD1. Trimming removed 5 bases from V and 0 bases from J; junction bases left unmatched: 13. The CDR3 is 18 residues long. The V gene's germline CDR1 is MDHEN and CDR2 SYDVKM. In DNA form, the CDR3 reads TGTGCCAGCAGTGACTCAGGGACAGCCACAGATAGCAATCAGCCCCAGCATTTT. Protein: CASSDSGTATDSNQPQHF.

This chain uses TRBV10-3 with TRBJ2-1; a possible D gene is TRBD2 (5 bases). V was pared by 2 bases and J by 8 bases, with 19 bases between. Germline V lookup: CDR1 ENHRY, CDR2 SYGVKD. There are 16 residues in the CDR3. CDR3 protein: CAISEPGNTAPDEQFF. The CDR3 region has the DNA TGTGCCATCAGTGAGCCCGGGAACACCGCTCCAGATGAGCAGTTCTTC.

This clone came up once. This rearrangement joins TRBV28 to TRBJ1-4, with D perhaps matching TRBD1 (5 bases). Germline V lookup: CDR1 MDHEN, CDR2 SYDVKM. This CDR3 has 14 residues. The V and J ends lost 6 bases and 7 bases respectively, with 15 bases between them. CDR3 residues: CASRLGEGFEKLFF. DNA for the CDR3: TGTGCCAGCAGATTAGGGGAGGGTTTTGAAAAACTGTTTTTT.

This chain joins TRBV4-1 and TRBJ2-7; 14 bases agree with TRBD2. This CDR3 contains 16 residues. The V segment lost 4 bases and the J segment 5 bases; nucleotides outside the gene matches: 7. In germline, CDR1 is MGHRA, CDR2 YSYEKL. DNA for the CDR3: TGCGCCAGCAGCCCAGGGGGACTAGCGGGAGACAACGAGCAGTACTTC. This sequence encodes CASSPGGLAGDNEQYF.

This sequence joins TRBV19 and TRBJ2-1; 8 positions match TRBD2. The CDR3 has 14 amino acids. In germline, CDR1 is LNHDA, CDR2 SQIVND (reference sequence). V trimming: 8 bases; J trimming: 1 base; junction bases outside the gene matches: 4. The DNA for the CDR3 is TGTGCCAGTCTGGCGGGGGGATCCTACAATGAGCAGTTCTTC. This codes for CASLAGGSYNEQFF. Together with reference TRBV19 and TRBJ2-1, the CDR3 gives the full variable domain: DGGITQSPKYLFRKEGQNVTLSCEQNLNHDAMYWYRQDPGQGLRLIYYSQIVNDFQKGDIAEGYSVSREKKESFPLTVTSAQKNPTAFYLCASLAGGSYNEQFFGPGTRLTVL.

CDR3 region: CASSSDRGHGYTF. CDR3 DNA: TGTGCCAGTAGTAGCGACAGGGGTCATGGCTACACCTTC. V and J are TRBV19 and TRBJ1-2; the match to TRBD1 covers 8 bases. V lost 4 bases and J lost 6; bases outside the gene matches: 4. The CDR3 has 13 amino acids. CDR1 and CDR2 (germline): LNHDA, SQIVND (reference sequence).

CDR3 nucleotide sequence: TGCGCCAGCAGCTTGATCTGGGACTTGGGCGTCTCTGGGGCCAACGTCCTGACTTTC. As protein: CASSLIWDLGVSGANVLTF. The J gene is TRBJ2-6, the V gene TRBV5-1; possible D gene TRBD2, 6 bases. V gave up 1 base and J gave up 0 bases, with 17 bases separating them. The V gene's germline CDR1 is SGHRS and CDR2 YFSETQ. The CDR3 is 19 amino acids.

This clone was counted a few times. The CDR3 nucleotides read TGTGCCAGCAGTGAAGCGCGGGGGGGTTTAAACAATGAGCAGTTCTTC. Amino acid sequence: CASSEARGGLNNEQFF. The chain has TRBV2 and TRBJ2-1, with 9 bases matching TRBD2. J lost 5 bases, V lost 0 bases, and 5 bases had no gene match. CDR3 length: 16 residues. The germline V gene has CDR1 SNHLY and CDR2 FYNNEI.

This clone was recorded only once. The chain joins TRBV27 to TRBJ2-7; tentatively, D is TRBD2 (6 bases). The CDR3 extends over 14 amino acids. V was pared by 2 bases and J by 2 bases, with 10 bases between. Germline-derived CDR1 and CDR2 are MNHEY and SMNVEV (reference sequence). This CDR3 is CASSLMEGTYEQYF. The CDR3 DNA reads TGTGCCAGCAGTTTAATGGAGGGAACCTACGAGCAGTACTTC.

The chain is built from TRBV30 and TRBJ2-1; the match to TRBD2 covers 7 bases. V gave up 2 bases and J gave up 7 bases; unmatched junction bases: 8. Looked up from germline, CDR1 is GTSNPN and CDR2 is SVGIG (reference sequence). The CDR3 sequence is 14 residues long. The CDR3 DNA sequence: TGTGCCTGGAGTACCAGCGGGATGAGTAATGAGCAGTTCTTC. This codes for CAWSTSGMSNEQFF.

The genes are TRBV18 and TRBJ1-1, with 9 bases that match TRBD1. Trimming took 3 bases from V and 1 from J; bases not matched to a gene: 3. This CDR3 is 15 amino acids long. Germline CDR1 reads KGHSH; CDR2 reads LQKENI. CDR3 region: CASSPPGQGNTEAFF. The CDR3 bases are TGTGCCAGCTCACCCCCGGGACAGGGGAACACTGAAGCTTTCTTT.

The sample holds one count of this clone. J is TRBJ1-2 and V is TRBV7-9; unclear D gene. The CDR3 covers 12 residues. The V end lost 6 bases, the J end lost 4 bases, and 9 bases lay between the germline ends. Germline V gene data show CDR1 as SEHNR and CDR2 as FQNEAQ (reference sequence). Here the CDR3 reads CASRAGSYGYTF. As DNA, the CDR3 is TGTGCCAGCAGGGCGGGATCCTATGGCTACACCTTC.

J is TRBJ2-3 and V is TRBV11-2; 8 positions agree with TRBD2. V was pared by 5 bases and J by 4 bases, with 20 bases of the junction left unmatched. Germline CDR1 SGHAT, CDR2 FQNNGV. The CDR3 consists of 19 residues. The CDR3 region is CASSPIRWDSGIGSDTQYF. In nucleotides, the CDR3 is TGTGCCAGCAGCCCAATCAGGTGGGATAGCGGGATTGGATCAGATACGCAGTATTTT.

The gene calls are TRBV12-5 and TRBJ2-7; D is unresolved. The germline V and J ends were trimmed by 6 bases and 6 bases, with 9 bases remaining between them. The CDR3 length is 11 residues. Germline values: CDR1 LGHNT, CDR2 FRNRAP. Here the CDR3 reads CASGFVGEQYF. The CDR3 DNA is TGTGCTAGTGGCTTCGTCGGCGAGCAGTACTTC.

The chain has TRBV10-3 and TRBJ2-7; a possible D gene is TRBD1 (5 bases). CDR3 length: 16 residues. V dropped 3 bases and J dropped 6 bases, with 21 bases sitting between them. Germline V lookup: CDR1 ENHRY, CDR2 SYGVKD. The CDR3 nucleotides read TGTGCCATCAGTGAAGGTTTAGGGGTCCCCCCCGGCGAGCAGTACTTC. It translates to CAISEGLGVPPGEQYF.

V is TRBV5-1 and J is TRBJ1-4; 7 nucleotides align to TRBD1. Germline CDR1 SGHRS, CDR2 YFSETQ. CDR3 size: 15 residues. V was clipped by 1 base and J by 7 bases; unmatched bases: 7. CDR3 nucleotide sequence: TGCGCCAGCAGCTTGACAGGGGAGATGCGTGAAAAACTGTTTTTT. Its protein is CASSLTGEMREKLFF.

This clone was counted a few times. This chain links TRBV30 with TRBJ1-5, with 8 bases aligning to TRBD1. The length of the CDR3 is 13 residues. Germline V gene sequence: CDR1 GTSNPN, CDR2 SVGIG (reference sequence). J was trimmed by 2 bases and V by 5 bases; bases with no gene match: 2. CDR3 region: CAWGTGRNQPQHF. For the CDR3, the DNA is TGTGCCTGGGGGACAGGCCGCAATCAGCCCCAGCATTTT.

The chain links TRBV7-7 to TRBJ2-5, with D maybe TRBD1 (5 bases). V dropped 1 base and J dropped 2 bases, with 8 bases sitting between them. This CDR3 is built from 14 residues. CDR1 SSHAT and CDR2 FNYEAQ come from the germline V gene (reference sequence). The CDR3 nucleotides are TGTGCCAGCAGCTTAGGTTCAGGGCAAGAGACCCAGTACTTC. Protein sequence: CASSLGSGQETQYF.